The next 26 T cell receptor beta chains were all read from a single sample in a study of long-term antiretroviral therapy in people with HIV. Sequencing used immunoSEQ v3.0 at survey level. Repertoires were generated with immunoSEQ multiplex PCR, while TCRdb's copy carries only in-frame clones and drops some. The top ten clones hold roughly 5.6% of a sample with 16,000 or so clones, roughly 84% of them seen once. Sequenced here: unsorted PBMCs, sampled 0.5 years after starting antiretroviral therapy. These TCRs come from a woman in her forties with HIV.

V gene TRBV15 combines with J gene TRBJ2-3; the D is unclear. Trimming cost V 0 bases and J 6 bases, with 10 bases left between them. The CDR3 is made up of 14 amino acids. CDR1 is LNHNV and CDR2 is YYDKDF in the germline V gene (reference sequence). For the CDR3, the DNA is TGTGCCACCAGCAGAGACCTAGGAGAGGATACGCAGTATTTT. It translates to CATSRDLGEDTQYF.

This sequence joins TRBV11-2 and TRBJ2-2; TRBD2 aligns across 10 bases. V lost 8 bases, J lost 2 bases, and 14 bases stayed unmatched. The CDR3 spans 18 residues. Germline V gene data show CDR1 as SGHAT and CDR2 as FQNNGV. DNA for the CDR3: TGTGCCAGCGGCCGCCCTACTAGCGGGATAGCAAACACCGGGGAGCTGTTTTTT. Translating gives CASGRPTSGIANTGELFF.

The chain couples TRBV19 to TRBJ2-7; D gene unclear. The V gene's germline CDR1 is LNHDA and CDR2 SQIVND (reference sequence). CDR3 length: 14 amino acids. V was clipped by 5 bases and J by 0 bases, with 11 bases between them. Written as DNA, the CDR3 is TGTGCCAGTAGTCCGGGCCTCAGCTCCTACGAGCAGTACTTC. Encoded protein: CASSPGLSSYEQYF.

This chain uses TRBV18 with TRBJ2-2; the D gene is possibly TRBD2 (5 bases). CDR1 is KGHSH, CDR2 LQKENI, per germline. The V end was cut by 1 base, the J end by 8 bases, with 14 bases between. This CDR3 comprises 15 residues. The CDR3 DNA sequence: TGTGCCAGCTCACCACTGAGGGTTTCCCCGGGGGAGCTGTTTTTT. Translated, it gives CASSPLRVSPGELFF.

The rearrangement links TRBV5-4 to TRBJ1-2; D is unclear. Per the germline V gene, CDR1 is SGHNT and CDR2 is YYREEE (reference sequence). Deletions cut 5 bases from V and 1 base from J, with 12 bases between. The CDR3 sequence is 14 residues long. The CDR3 reads CASRKGVDNYGYTF. CDR3 nucleotides: TGTGCCAGCAGAAAGGGCGTTGATAACTATGGCTACACCTTC.

The V and J genes are TRBV28 and TRBJ2-5, with a tentative D call TRBD2 (6 bases). V was cut by 6 bases and J by 1 base, with 12 bases left in between. Germline-derived CDR1 and CDR2 are MDHEN and SYDVKM. This CDR3 is 14 amino acids long. DNA for the CDR3: TGTGCCAGCAGCCCGGAGGGTTTCCAAGAGACCCAGTACTTC. It specifies CASSPEGFQETQYF.

V gene TRBV6-5 combines with J gene TRBJ2-1; D not certain. This CDR3 is built from 13 residues. Germline V gene sequence: CDR1 MNHEY, CDR2 SVGAGI. Trimming removed 0 bases at V and 8 bases at J, with 8 bases between. DNA of the CDR3: TGTGCCAGCAGTTACTCGAGCGCCTATGAGCAGTTCTTC. It is translated as CASSYSSAYEQFF.

As DNA, the CDR3 is TGCGCCAGCAGTGAGGTACCGGGACTCCGGAGCTCCTACAATGAGCAGTTCTTC. This codes for CASSEVPGLRSSYNEQFF. The chain joins TRBV10-2 to TRBJ2-1, with TRBD2 as a possible D gene (6 bases). CDR1 WSHSY and CDR2 SAAADI come from the germline V gene. The ends were cut back, 2 bases at V and 0 bases at J, with 17 bases in the middle. The CDR3 spans 18 residues.

V is TRBV5-1 and J is TRBJ2-6; 8 bases align to TRBD1. Per germline, CDR1 SGHRS and CDR2 YFSETQ. After removal of 7 bases from V and 1 base from J, the junction contained 7 bases not matched to a gene. CDR3 length: 16 residues. The CDR3 reads CASATGEPSGANVLTF. The CDR3 DNA reads TGCGCCAGCGCGACAGGGGAGCCTTCTGGGGCCAACGTCCTGACTTTC. Complete variable domain (other parts from reference TRBV5-1 and TRBJ2-6): KAGVTQTPRYLIKTRGQQVTLSCSPISGHRSVSWYQQTPGQGLQFLFEYFSETQRNKGNFPGRFSGRQFSNSRSEMNVSTLELGDSALYLCASATGEPSGANVLTFGAGSRLTVL.

This chain connects TRBV2 to TRBJ2-5, with D possibly called TRBD1 or TRBD2 (5 bases each). Germline CDR1 and CDR2: SNHLY and FYNNEI. V was cut by 4 bases and J by 4 bases, with 10 bases left in between. This CDR3 contains 13 residues. DNA of the CDR3: TGTGCCAGCAGTGCTGGGACCGGAGAGACCCAGTACTTC. Translation: CASSAGTGETQYF.

This sequence joins TRBV11-3 and TRBJ2-7, with D possibly matching TRBD2 (6 bases). The CDR3 contains 15 residues. V was cut by 5 bases and J by 0 bases, with 14 bases left in between. Germline V gives CDR1 SGHNT, CDR2 YENEEA. CDR3 nucleotides: TGTGCCAGCAGCCTCGGCGGGGTGGGCTCCTACGAGCAGTACTTC. Its protein is CASSLGGVGSYEQYF.

The V and J genes are TRBV7-2 and TRBJ2-7; D is undetermined. This CDR3 has 12 amino acids. Trimming removed 3 bases at V and 4 bases at J, with 7 bases between. Per the germline V gene, CDR1 is SGHTA and CDR2 is FQGNSA. Written as DNA, the CDR3 is TGTGCCAGCAGCTTCTTCGGGTACGAGCAGTACTTC. It encodes CASSFFGYEQYF.

This clone appeared once. The chain is built from TRBV5-4 and TRBJ1-2, with 7 bases identical to TRBD1. CDR1 and CDR2 from the germline V gene are SGHNT and YYREEE (reference sequence). This CDR3 has 17 residues. Losses at the gene ends were 0 bases for V and 8 bases for J; bases not matched to a gene: 16. CDR3 sequence: CASSLGTRDSQTGGYTF. In nucleotides, the CDR3 is TGTGCCAGCAGCTTGGGAACTCGGGACAGCCAAACGGGGGGCTACACCTTC.

The chain is built from TRBV27 and TRBJ2-7; 11 nucleotides match TRBD2. The length of the CDR3 is 15 residues. Germline values: CDR1 MNHEY, CDR2 SMNVEV (reference sequence). V gave up 3 bases and J gave up 6 bases; unmatched junction bases: 7. The CDR3 spells CASSFVTSGRAEQYF. As DNA, the CDR3 is TGTGCCAGCAGTTTCGTTACTAGCGGGAGAGCCGAGCAGTACTTC.

This chain uses TRBV7-9 with TRBJ1-4; TRBD1 aligns across 7 bases. The germline gives CDR1 SEHNR, CDR2 FQNEAQ (reference sequence). Trimming at V came to 5 bases and at J to 2 bases, leaving 8 bases not matched to a gene. The CDR3 is 16 amino acids. The CDR3 loop reads CASSTDREGTNEKLFF. CDR3 in DNA: TGTGCCAGCAGCACCGACAGGGAGGGCACTAATGAAAAACTGTTTTTT.

This clone has more than one count but fewer than ten. This chain joins TRBV28 and TRBJ2-7, with D maybe TRBD2 (6 bases). V was shortened by 7 bases and J by 5 bases, with 21 bases between the two germline ends. Germline V lookup: CDR1 MDHEN, CDR2 SYDVKM. The CDR3 is made up of 15 amino acids. As DNA, the CDR3 is TGTGCCAGCACCCGGAGGGCCGGATTTAGCGACGAGCAGTACTTC. The encoded protein is CASTRRAGFSDEQYF. Complete variable domain (other parts from reference TRBV28 and TRBJ2-7): DVKVTQSSRYLVKRTGEKVFLECVQDMDHENMFWYRQDPGLGLRLIYFSYDVKMKEKGDIPEGYSVSREKKERFSLILESASTNQTSMYLCASTRRAGFSDEQYFGPGTRLTVT.

This chain joins TRBV11-3 and TRBJ2-5; D gene ambiguous. This CDR3 is 13 amino acids long. The ends were cut back, 3 bases at V and 5 bases at J, with 10 bases in the middle. Germline-derived CDR1 and CDR2 are SGHNT and YENEEA. The CDR3 here is CASSLLDGETQYF. In DNA, the CDR3 is TGTGCCAGCAGCTTGCTGGACGGTGAGACCCAGTACTTC.

This clone occurred once. The rearrangement links TRBV19 to TRBJ1-3; D is ambiguous. The CDR3 spans 16 residues. Germline V lookup: CDR1 LNHDA, CDR2 SQIVND (reference sequence). V lost 1 base, J lost 0 bases, and 10 bases lay in between. CDR3 residues: CASSIGVAVSGNTIYF. The CDR3 bases are TGTGCCAGTAGTATAGGGGTCGCCGTCTCTGGAAACACCATATATTTT.

V usage is TRBV29-1 and J usage is TRBJ2-7, with no clear D. This CDR3 has 13 amino acids. Germline CDR1 SQVTM, CDR2 ANQGSEA. Trimming stripped 4 bases from V and 7 bases from J, with 17 bases between. CDR3 nucleotides: TGCAGCGTTGGGACCCTCGACCTTGGGGAGCAGTACTTC. It encodes CSVGTLDLGEQYF.

The rearrangement links TRBV7-2 to TRBJ2-2, with a weak D call TRBD1 (5 bases). V dropped 5 bases and J dropped 9 bases, with 16 bases sitting between them. CDR3 length equals 14 residues. CDR1 is SGHTA, CDR2 FQGNSA, per germline. Here the CDR3 DNA reads TGTGCCAGCAGCCACGCAGGGTCTTCCCGGGAGCTGTTTTTT. Protein: CASSHAGSSRELFF.

This clone was recorded a few times. The chain couples TRBV21-1 to TRBJ1-2. TRBV21-1 is given as a pseudogene. CDR3 length: 15 residues. Here the CDR3 reads CASSKGGGRLAGYTF. As DNA, the CDR3 is TGTGCCAGCAGCAAAGGGGGGGGGCGTTTAGCTGGCTACACCTTC.

The V and J genes are TRBV2 and TRBJ1-2; 9 bases match TRBD1. With 8 bases clipped from V and 4 bases from J, the junction kept 11 bases outside the gene matches. CDR3 length: 15 residues. Germline CDR1 reads SNHLY; CDR2 reads FYNNEI. The DNA of the CDR3 is TGTGCCAGCGCAACGTCACAGGGGGCGGGCTATGGCTACACCTTC. Its translation: CASATSQGAGYGYTF.

The rearrangement links TRBV11-2 to TRBJ2-3; 8 bases are a match to TRBD2. The CDR3 covers 15 residues. V shed 5 bases, J shed 2 bases, and the junction held 6 bases outside the gene matches. Germline V gives CDR1 SGHAT, CDR2 FQNNGV. The CDR3 sequence is CASSERERNTDTQYF. In DNA form, the CDR3 reads TGTGCCAGCAGCGAGCGGGAGCGGAACACAGATACGCAGTATTTT.

CDR3 sequence: CASSFTAGNYNEQFF. In DNA form, the CDR3 reads TGCGCCAGCAGCTTTACCGCCGGCAATTACAATGAGCAGTTCTTC. This chain links TRBV5-1 with TRBJ2-1; no firm D call. The CDR3 consists of 15 residues. Germline CDR1 is SGHRS and CDR2 is YFSETQ. Trimming stripped 2 bases from V and 4 bases from J, with 13 bases between. Drawing the rest from reference TRBV5-1 and TRBJ2-1, the complete variable domain is KAGVTQTPRYLIKTRGQQVTLSCSPISGHRSVSWYQQTPGQGLQFLFEYFSETQRNKGNFPGRFSGRQFSNSRSEMNVSTLELGDSALYLCASSFTAGNYNEQFFGPGTRLTVL.

The rearrangement joins TRBV6-6 to TRBJ2-7; 12 bases map to TRBD2. The germline gives CDR1 MNHNY, CDR2 SVGAGI (reference sequence). This CDR3 is built from 15 residues. V shed 6 bases, J shed 3 bases, and the junction held 6 bases outside the gene matches. CDR3 amino acids: CASSQTSGRFYEQYF. The CDR3 DNA reads as TGTGCCAGCAGCCAAACTAGCGGGAGGTTCTACGAGCAGTACTTC.

The chain has TRBV6-5 and TRBJ2-3; 7 positions agree with TRBD1. Germline CDR1 reads MNHEY; CDR2 reads SVGAGI. The CDR3 consists of 15 residues. The V and J ends lost 6 bases and 2 bases, in that order; junction bases with no gene match: 8. The CDR3 coding sequence is TGTGCCAGCAGAACCACAGGGGCGATCACAGATACGCAGTATTTT. Translating it yields CASRTTGAITDTQYF.